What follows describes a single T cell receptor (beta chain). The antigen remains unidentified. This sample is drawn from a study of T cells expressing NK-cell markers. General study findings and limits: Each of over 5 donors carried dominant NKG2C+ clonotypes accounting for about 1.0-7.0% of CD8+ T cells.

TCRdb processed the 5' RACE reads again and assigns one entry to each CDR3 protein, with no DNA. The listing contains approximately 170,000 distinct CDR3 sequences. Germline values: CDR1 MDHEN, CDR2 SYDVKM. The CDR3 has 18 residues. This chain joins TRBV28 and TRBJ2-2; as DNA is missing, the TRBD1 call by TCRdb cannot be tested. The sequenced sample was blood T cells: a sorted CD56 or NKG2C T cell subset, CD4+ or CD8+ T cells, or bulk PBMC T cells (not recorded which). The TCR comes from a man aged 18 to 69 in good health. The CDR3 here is CASSSTPPSTGYAGELFF.